One and the same sample provided the 16 T cell receptor beta chains below, sequenced in a study of blood T cell repertoires in COVID-19. Measured with immunoSEQ multiplex PCR; TCRdb has only the in-frame clones, and not every one. This table has 250,000 or so clones, 65% to 90% appearing once. The sample taken for sequencing was peripheral blood. Receptor source: a man aged 30-40 years with active or convalescent COVID-19.

This clone has more than one count but fewer than ten. The chain has TRBV28 and TRBJ1-6; D might be TRBD1 (5 bases). The CDR3 consists of 14 residues. Per germline, CDR1 MDHEN and CDR2 SYDVKM. Trimming shortened V by 3 bases and J by 13 bases, and 16 bases separated the two germline ends. Here the CDR3 reads CASSLGRGVGPLHF. The CDR3 DNA sequence: TGTGCCAGCAGTTTGGGTCGGGGGGTTGGGCCCCTCCACTTT.

The chain links TRBV29-1 to TRBJ1-1; D is perhaps TRBD1 (6 bases). The germline CDR1 and CDR2 sequences are SQVTM and ANQGSEA. Trimming left V 5 bases short and J 4 bases short, with 20 bases between. The CDR3 totals 15 residues. The CDR3 region is CSVRPLLRGSTEAFF. Here the CDR3 DNA reads TGCAGCGTTAGGCCCCTCCTCAGGGGATCCACTGAAGCTTTCTTT.

The rearrangement uses TRBV6-1 and TRBJ2-7, with 8 bases lining up with TRBD2. V lost 2 bases, J lost 1 base, and 4 bases stayed unmatched. Germline V CDR1 and CDR2: MNHNS, SASEGT. The CDR3 has 15 residues. The CDR3 region is CASSERRGESYEQYF. Written as DNA, the CDR3 is TGTGCCAGCAGTGAACGGCGGGGGGAATCCTACGAGCAGTACTTC.

The chain joins TRBV29-1 to TRBJ1-2; TRBD1 matches 8 bases. V lost 7 bases, J lost 6 bases, and 7 bases stayed unmatched. The CDR3 length is 12 residues. CDR1 SQVTM and CDR2 ANQGSEA come from the germline V gene. CDR3 residues: CSAGQGNDGYTF. CDR3 coding DNA: TGCAGCGCAGGACAGGGCAACGATGGCTACACCTTC. The variable domain in full, completed from reference TRBV29-1 and TRBJ1-2, reads SAVISQKPSRDICQRGTSLTIQCQVDSQVTMMFWYRQQPGQSLTLIATANQGSEATYESGFVIDKFPISRPNLTFSTLTVSNMSPEDSSIYLCSAGQGNDGYTFGSGTRLTVV.

The chain is built from TRBV4-2 and TRBJ1-1, with TRBD1 identical over 7 bases. The CDR3 contains 15 residues. The ends lost 5 bases at V and 6 bases at J; junction bases unmatched: 12. The germline gives CDR1 LGHNA, CDR2 YNFKEQ. The CDR3 spells CASSESWTGRAEAFF. CDR3 nucleotide sequence: TGTGCCAGCAGCGAAAGTTGGACAGGTAGGGCTGAAGCTTTCTTT.

The rearrangement uses TRBV29-1 and TRBJ2-4; D call uncertain. Trimming cost V 3 bases and J 0 bases, with 9 bases left between them. The germline CDR1 and CDR2 sequences are SQVTM and ANQGSEA. This CDR3 has 14 amino acids. The CDR3 is CSVEVSGAKNIQYF. As DNA, the CDR3 is TGCAGCGTTGAGGTTTCAGGAGCCAAAAACATTCAGTACTTC. The full variable domain, rest sourced from reference TRBV29-1 and TRBJ2-4, is SAVISQKPSRDICQRGTSLTIQCQVDSQVTMMFWYRQQPGQSLTLIATANQGSEATYESGFVIDKFPISRPNLTFSTLTVSNMSPEDSSIYLCSVEVSGAKNIQYFGAGTRLSVL.

The J gene is TRBJ1-4, the V gene TRBV19, with 9 bases lining up with TRBD1. CDR1 is LNHDA and CDR2 is SQIVND in the germline V gene (reference sequence). V shed 7 bases, J shed 6 bases, and the junction held 15 bases outside the gene matches. The CDR3 has 17 residues. CDR3 nucleotide sequence: TGTGCCAGTACAGGGACAGGGTCCCCGGGGAGGGATGAAAAACTGTTTTTT. Protein product: CASTGTGSPGRDEKLFF.

The chain joins TRBV19 to TRBJ1-5, with TRBD1 matching 8 bases. V was pared by 6 bases and J by 3 bases, with 10 bases of the junction left unmatched. The germline CDR1 and CDR2 sequences are LNHDA and SQIVND (reference sequence). There are 16 residues in the CDR3. Written as DNA, the CDR3 is TGTGCCAGTAGGACAGACAGGGGATCGAACAATCAGCCCCAGCATTTT. Translated, it gives CASRTDRGSNNQPQHF.

The V gene is TRBV7-8, the J gene TRBJ1-2; D gene ambiguous. The germline gives CDR1 SGHVS, CDR2 FQNEAQ. The V and J ends lost 0 bases and 7 bases respectively, with 15 bases between them. CDR3 length equals 15 residues. DNA of the CDR3: TGTGCCAGCAGCTTAGCGGAGGCAGCCGTTTCTGGCTACACCTTC. The encoded protein is CASSLAEAAVSGYTF.

This rearrangement joins TRBV15 to TRBJ1-2; D gene unclear. The V end lost 2 bases, the J end lost 0 bases, and 13 bases lay between the germline ends. The germline V gene has CDR1 LNHNV and CDR2 YYDKDF (reference sequence). The CDR3 has 16 amino acids. CDR3 region: CATSRNSGESNYGYTF. CDR3 nucleotides: TGTGCCACCAGCAGAAACAGTGGGGAGTCTAACTATGGCTACACCTTC.

The V gene is TRBV19, the J gene TRBJ2-2, with D perhaps matching TRBD2 (6 bases). This CDR3 is built from 13 residues. Trimming cost V 5 bases and J 4 bases, with 8 bases left between them. CDR1 and CDR2 from the germline V gene are LNHDA and SQIVND (reference sequence). CDR3 region: CASSFGGTGELFF. The CDR3 DNA sequence: TGTGCCAGTAGTTTCGGGGGCACCGGGGAGCTGTTTTTT.

This clone was seen a handful of times. Germline and junction disagree at one end, which may indicate a read error. This chain uses TRBV6-5 with TRBJ1-3, with D possibly TRBD1 on 6 matching bases. Germline loops: CDR1 MNHEY, CDR2 SVGAGI. CDR3 size: 15 residues. The CDR3 DNA reads as TGTGCCAGCAATACCTTTCGACAGGTTGGAGACACCATATATTTT. Its protein is CASNTFRQVGDTIYF.

J is TRBJ1-2 and V is TRBV5-1, with 10 bases fitting TRBD1. V shed 6 bases, J shed 4 bases, and the junction held 9 bases outside the gene matches. The germline CDR1 and CDR2 sequences are SGHRS and YFSETQ. CDR3 length equals 15 residues. CDR3 sequence reads: CASKSTGGNFYGYTF. The CDR3 coding sequence is TGCGCCAGCAAATCGACAGGGGGCAATTTCTATGGCTACACCTTC. The full variable domain, in which reference TRBV5-1 and TRBJ1-2 provide the parts outside the CDR3, is KAGVTQTPRYLIKTRGQQVTLSCSPISGHRSVSWYQQTPGQGLQFLFEYFSETQRNKGNFPGRFSGRQFSNSRSEMNVSTLELGDSALYLCASKSTGGNFYGYTFGSGTRLTVV.

This clone was recorded a few times. The genes are TRBV5-4 and TRBJ1-1; no reliable D call. V lost 0 bases to trimming and J lost 8 bases, with 17 bases between them. Germline values: CDR1 SGHNT, CDR2 YYREEE (reference sequence). This CDR3 region has 15 residues. The CDR3 loop reads CASSLASGGLREAFF. The CDR3 region has the DNA TGTGCCAGCAGCTTGGCCTCTGGTGGGCTTCGCGAAGCTTTCTTT.

The chain links TRBV6-1 to TRBJ1-5; perhaps TRBD1 as D (5 bases). The germline V gene encodes CDR1 MNHNS and CDR2 SASEGT. The CDR3 is made up of 18 amino acids. Trimming took 2 bases from V and 0 from J, leaving 17 bases between them. CDR3 residues: CASSEIRGLFYSNQPQHF. Written as DNA, the CDR3 is TGTGCCAGCAGTGAAATTAGGGGCCTTTTTTATAGCAATCAGCCCCAGCATTTT.

This clone was seen only a few times. In DNA form, the CDR3 reads TGCAGCGTTGTGCAGGGGCCTTCTTCCTACGAGCAGTACTTC. Amino acids: CSVVQGPSSYEQYF. The chain uses TRBV29-1 and TRBJ2-7, with D maybe TRBD1 (6 bases). Germline CDR1 reads SQVTM; CDR2 reads ANQGSEA. The CDR3 consists of 14 residues. The V gene lost 4 bases and the J gene lost 1 base, with 14 bases spanning the gap.